The clone carrying this T cell receptor (beta chain) was counted many times. Its antigen remains unknown. Amplified material comprised TCR beta CDR3 regions derived from RNA transcripts. RT-PCR was first run with HTBI primers, then multiplex PCR in a second round. TCRdb called the multiplex PCR reads again in MiXCR, with one record for every CDR3 protein. This table has around 1,000,000 distinct CDR3 sequences, roughly two fifths appearing once. The sample is drawn from a study of Graves' ophthalmopathy and Graves' hyperthyroidism. General study points: Ophthalmopathy progression was predicted with around 71% sensitivity and around 78% specificity.

This CDR3 has 14 amino acids. V was pared by 2 bases and J by 6 bases, with 13 bases between. The germline CDR1 and CDR2 sequences are SNHLY and FYNNEI. The hyperthyroidism patients had a new diagnosis of under 2 months' duration and were aged 18 to 65. Exclusion criteria comprised other autoimmune diseases, uncontrolled infections, pregnancy or lactation in patients. Thyroid ultrasound, orbital computed tomography, TRAb, serum thyroxine and clinical symptoms formed the basis of diagnosis. The genes are TRBV2 and TRBJ2-5; the D gene is possibly TRBD1 (5 bases). This TCR was sampled from an adult man with Graves' hyperthyroidism. The sequenced sample was peripheral blood or thyroid tissue (not recorded which). The CDR3 sequence is CASSEIQTVKTQYF. CDR3 DNA sequence: TGTGCCAGCAGTGAAATACAGACAGTAAAGACCCAGTACTTC.